This T cell receptor beta chain emerged from a study of OX40 agonist ivuxolimab in advanced cancers. Study-level background: Checkpoint inhibitors had been given previously to 35% to 50% of patients. Among those treated, three patients had partial responses, one with hepatocellular carcinoma and two with cutaneous melanoma.

The CDR3 runs to 15 residues. Trimming took off 8 bases at V and 1 base at J, with 15 bases between the two ends. Germline CDR1 reads MDHEN; CDR2 reads SYDVKM. Details on this clone: Antigen: not known.

Assay used: immunoSEQ multiplex PCR; TCRdb lists only in-frame clones, some missing. The data hold 55,000 to 65,000 clones, with over 80% observed a single time. Study conclusions and caveats: Some nonresponders also had low normalized T-cell clonal expansion.

V usage is TRBV28 and J usage is TRBJ1-5; tentatively, D is TRBD1 (5 bases). The TCR originated in an adult with an advanced solid tumor such as melanoma, head and neck, liver or kidney cancer. The source was CD4+ or CD8+ T cells sorted from blood, collected in a trial of the OX40 agonist ivuxolimab. The DNA for the CDR3 is TGTGCCAGCCTTTCCTGGCAGGGAAGCAATCAGCCCCAGCATTTT. Translation: CASLSWQGSNQPQHF.